A single TCR beta chain is shown here with its context. The antigen is not known. This sample stems from a study of shared clonotypes between healthy human individuals. Genomic DNA from each subset was divided evenly over several immunoSEQ plates. Only in-frame clones appear in the TCRdb table, and some are missing; sequencing was by immunoSEQ multiplex PCR. The table shows around 2,000,000 clones, with 85% to 95% occurring only once. CDR1 and CDR2 from the germline V gene are MNHNS and SASEGT. This CDR3 is 15 amino acids long. The V and J ends lost 1 base and 6 bases respectively, with 13 bases between them. The naive CD8 subset, CD45RO-negative cells positively selected for CCR7, excluded terminally differentiated effector memory CD45RA+ cells. Study-level results: Sampling was confined to blood; repertoires within tissues likely differ.

The sequence was collected from a man between 18 and 35 years old in good health. Some clones in this sample may be carry-over from other donors' samples. The chain employs TRBV6-1 and TRBJ2-1; D remains unclear. What was sequenced was naive CD8+ T cells from PBMCs. The CDR3: CASSEGRAAFNEQFF. In nucleotides, the CDR3 is TGTGCCAGCAGTGAAGGCCGGGCGGCCTTCAATGAGCAGTTCTTC.